Reported below is one TCR beta chain. Its antigen remains unknown. This sample is drawn from a study of beta chain features in type 1 diabetes. For the study at large: Healthy donors resembled patients in age, gender and cell yields.

Germline values: CDR1 SGHVS, CDR2 FQNEAQ. The CDR3 runs 14 residues. The trim removed 5 bases at V and 2 bases at J, leaving 3 bases unmatched. CD4+ cells of the naive, central memory, regulatory and stem cell-like memory types were sorted via CD45RO/CCR7/CD25/CD127/CD95/CD27. Each sorted fraction was over 95% pure. The study's findings and limits: PCR may have favored shorter templates equally in patients and controls. Significant though moderate, a shortening of TCRB CDR3s appeared in all four CD4+ subsets of Type 1 diabetes patients.

cDNA synthesis used the whole RNA isolate, giving expressed TCRB sequences. Assay used: immunoSEQ multiplex PCR; TCRdb lists only in-frame clones, some missing. The sample consists of about 160,000 clones, 8% to 8.5% of them appearing once. The sequenced sample consisted of central memory CD4+ T cells from blood. This TCR was sampled from a woman between 18 and 29 years old with type 1 diabetes. V gene TRBV7-8 combines with J gene TRBJ2-5; TRBD1 aligns across 9 bases. CDR3 bases: TGTGCCAGCAGCCCCGGGACAGGGCAAGAGACCCAGTACTTC. Translation: CASSPGTGQETQYF.